One sample yielded the 14 T cell receptor beta chains listed below, sequenced in a study of CD8+ T cells in alopecia areata. Reverse transcribed after extraction, RNA yielded cDNA as the sequencing template. Produced via immunoSEQ multiplex PCR; TCRdb's table is partial and in-frame only. The data contain 65,000 to 95,000 clones, roughly 51% of them seen just once; the ten biggest clones take up 5.5% to 6%. Sequencing used NKG2D-high CD8+ T cells sorted from blood. The receptor source for this set is a human donor with alopecia areata.

This clone turned up a few times. The chain links TRBV13 to TRBJ2-1, with D maybe TRBD2 (5 bases). Germline values: CDR1 PRHDT, CDR2 FYEKMQ (reference sequence). Trimming left V 5 bases short and J 6 bases short, with 14 bases between. This CDR3 comprises 14 residues. The CDR3 region is CASSRVGLSNEQFF. The CDR3 nucleotides are TGTGCCAGCAGCCGGGTCGGACTGTCCAATGAGCAGTTCTTC.

This clone was detected only a few times. The chain links TRBV7-9 to TRBJ1-1; D is ambiguous. The CDR3 is 14 amino acids. The V gene's germline CDR1 is SEHNR and CDR2 FQNEAQ (reference sequence). The V gene lost 4 bases and the J gene lost 0 bases, with 9 bases spanning the gap. Here the CDR3 reads CASSSDGLNTEAFF. The CDR3, as DNA: TGTGCCAGCAGCTCGGACGGATTGAACACTGAAGCTTTCTTT.

The genes are TRBV25-1 and TRBJ1-1; D gene unclear. This CDR3 has 13 residues. The ends were cut back, 4 bases at V and 1 base at J, with 7 bases in the middle. Per germline, CDR1 MGHDK and CDR2 SYGVNS. CDR3 coding DNA: TGTGCCAGCAGTGTGGAAGGGAACACTGAAGCTTTCTTT. This sequence encodes CASSVEGNTEAFF.

This clone has only one observation. The chain couples TRBV5-4 to TRBJ2-2, with TRBD2 identical over 8 bases. J lost 5 bases, V lost 1 base, and 7 bases had no gene match. CDR1 is SGHNT, CDR2 YYREEE, per germline (reference sequence). The CDR3 sequence is 16 residues long. For the CDR3, the DNA is TGTGCCAGCAGCTTGAATGGTGCTAGCGGGACCGGGGAGCTGTTTTTT. Its protein product is CASSLNGASGTGELFF.

The chain recombines TRBV27 with TRBJ2-2; D remains ambiguous. The V gene's germline CDR1 is MNHEY and CDR2 SMNVEV (reference sequence). The CDR3 consists of 12 residues. The ends were cut back, 2 bases at V and 7 bases at J, with 5 bases in the middle. CDR3 sequence: CASSLGDGELFF. The CDR3 nucleotides are TGTGCCAGCAGTTTAGGGGACGGGGAGCTGTTTTTT.

Only one count was recorded for this clone. V and J are TRBV27 and TRBJ2-7, with 7 bases identical to TRBD1. This CDR3 contains 13 residues. The V and J ends lost 4 bases and 3 bases, in that order; junction bases with no gene match: 3. Germline V CDR1 and CDR2: MNHEY, SMNVEV (reference sequence). CDR3 sequence: CASSWGQYYEQYF. In nucleotides, the CDR3 is TGTGCCAGCAGTTGGGGACAGTACTACGAGCAGTACTTC.

As concerns this clone: This specimen includes other DNA sequences encoding the same CDR3. The rearrangement links TRBV2 to TRBJ2-7; D is perhaps TRBD1 (6 bases). The CDR3 loop spans 10 amino acids. Germline V lookup: CDR1 SNHLY, CDR2 FYNNEI. Trimming took off 9 bases at V and 6 bases at J, with 9 bases between the two ends. The chain's CDR3 is CASTGSEQYF. CDR3 DNA: TGTGCCAGTACAGGGAGCGAGCAGTACTTC.

The chain recombines TRBV2 with TRBJ2-7, with D perhaps matching TRBD2 (5 bases). From germline, CDR1 is SNHLY and CDR2 FYNNEI. The V end lost 6 bases, the J end lost 2 bases, and 8 bases lay between the germline ends. The CDR3 loop spans 12 amino acids. Written as DNA, the CDR3 is TGTGCCAGCAGAAGCGGAACCTACGAGCAGTACTTC. Its translation is CASRSGTYEQYF.

V is TRBV30 and J is TRBJ2-7; 7 bases are a match to TRBD1. This CDR3 comprises 12 residues. The germline V gene encodes CDR1 GTSNPN and CDR2 SVGIG (reference sequence). With V trimmed by 3 bases and J by 5 bases, 4 bases remained unmatched. The CDR3 coding sequence is TGTGCCTGGAGGGGTACAGGGGACGAGCAGTACTTC. Amino acid sequence: CAWRGTGDEQYF.

V is TRBV7-2 and J is TRBJ2-1, with a possible D match to TRBD1 (5 bases). There are 16 residues in the CDR3. Germline-derived CDR1 and CDR2 are SGHTA and FQGNSA. V lost 7 bases and J lost 7, with 23 bases in between. The CDR3 spells CASNSQWGSFVNEQFF. In nucleotides, the CDR3 is TGTGCCAGCAACTCCCAATGGGGCTCCTTTGTTAATGAGCAGTTCTTC.

This clone was observed a few times. The V call is TRBV7-9, the J call TRBJ2-1; perhaps TRBD2 as D (5 bases). The germline gives CDR1 SEHNR, CDR2 FQNEAQ (reference sequence). The CDR3 totals 17 residues. The germline V and J ends were trimmed by 4 bases and 6 bases, with 22 bases remaining between them. In DNA form, the CDR3 reads TGTGCCAGCAGCTCTACGGCGGGTCGGCAACCCAGCAATGAGCAGTTCTTC. This encodes CASSSTAGRQPSNEQFF.

The chain carries TRBV2 and TRBJ2-5, with D perhaps TRBD1 (6 bases). The J call may be in error: the DNA end matches TRBJ2-7 better. The CDR3 has 14 residues. Germline V gene lookup returns CDR1 SNHLY and CDR2 FYNNEI. In nucleotides, the CDR3 is TGTGCCAGCAGAGAAATCAGGGGAGAGAACGAGCAGTACTTC. Amino acid sequence: CASREIRGENEQYF.

The rearrangement joins TRBV27 to TRBJ2-7, with D possibly called TRBD1 or TRBD2 (5 bases each). This CDR3 has 13 residues. CDR1 MNHEY and CDR2 SMNVEV come from the germline V gene (reference sequence). V lost 6 bases, J lost 5 bases, and 14 bases lay in between. For the CDR3, the DNA is TGTGCCAGCAGGTCCGGGACGGACCACGAGCAGTACTTC. Translating it yields CASRSGTDHEQYF.

The CDR3 spells CATSRAAGPQETQYF. CDR3 sequence (DNA): TGTGCCACCAGCCGAGCGGCCGGGCCCCAAGAGACCCAGTACTTC. This chain uses TRBV15 with TRBJ2-5; possibly TRBD2 for D (5 bases). CDR3 length: 15 residues. CDR1 and CDR2 (germline): LNHNV, YYDKDF (reference sequence). V lost 5 bases and J lost 1, with 14 bases in between.